The 18 T cell receptor beta chains below were found in one sample sequenced in a study of Graves' ophthalmopathy and Graves' hyperthyroidism (dated by TCRdb to the late 2010s). TCRdb lists the instrument as Illumina HiSeq 2000. For repertoire sequencing, the TCR beta CDR3 regions were amplified from RNA transcripts. HTBI primers and the Qiagen OneStep RT-PCR kit were used in a first-round RT-PCR, which was followed by a second-round multiplex PCR, size selection and purification. TCRdb ran its own pipeline on the public reads, namely fastp trimming at Q25 and MiXCR clone calling, and kept in-frame beta chains. Every entry covers one CDR3 protein and lists the most common genes and DNA from its rows. This sample has 620,000 or so distinct CDR3 sequences in its table, and over 20% of those were observed once. The ten largest clones capture around 6.5% of the sample. The sample comprised peripheral blood. The receptors stem from a woman younger than 35 with stable Graves' hyperthyroidism. Some clones in this sample may be carry-over from other donors' samples. Donor details come from another sample of the same person, matched by shared clones.

This clonotype has a count of ten or more. The CDR3 sequence is CASSQDLAANTGELFF. For the CDR3, the DNA is TGTGCCAGCAGCCAAGATCTGGCAGCGAACACCGGGGAGCTGTTTTTT. The chain has TRBV14 and TRBJ2-2; D is uncertain. The CDR3 spans 16 residues. V lost 0 bases and J 0 bases, leaving 8 bases between the germline ends. Germline V gene sequence: CDR1 SGHDN, CDR2 FVKESK.

In its sample, this clonotype was seen a few times. This may come from a read error, since a much larger clone is one base off. This chain links TRBV7-8 with TRBJ2-2; a weak D match, TRBD2 (6 bases). The CDR3 is made up of 14 amino acids. Germline V gene sequence: CDR1 SGHVS, CDR2 FQNEAQ. The CDR3 DNA reads as TGTGCCAGCAGCTCACGCCTCGAGGGCGGGGAGCTGTGTTTT. Protein product: CASSSRLEGGELCF.

The V and J genes are TRBV10-3 and TRBJ1-1, with a tentative D call TRBD1 (5 bases). The germline V and J ends were trimmed by 6 bases and 1 base, with 9 bases remaining between them. The germline CDR1 and CDR2 sequences are ENHRY and SYGVKD. The CDR3 sequence is 13 residues long. The CDR3 coding sequence is TGTGCCATCAGAGGGACGGAGAACACTGAAGCTTTCTTT. Protein sequence: CAIRGTENTEAFF.

This clonotype has a count of ten or more. The J gene is TRBJ1-5, the V gene TRBV6-2 or TRBV6-3, with D unresolved. The length of the CDR3 is 16 residues. From germline, CDR1 is MNHEY and CDR2 SVGEGT. Trimming cost V 5 bases and J 0 bases, with 14 bases left between them. In nucleotides, the CDR3 is TGTGCCAGCAGTGGATACGGACCGGATAGCAATCAGCCCCAGCATTTT. It is translated as CASSGYGPDSNQPQHF.

About this clonotype: The junction shows a germline mismatch at one end, possibly a read error. The CDR3 bases are TGCGCCAGCACCCAAAGTGGGGACAGGGATCTCCCCCTCCACTTT. Translated: CASTQSGDRDLPLHF. This chain connects TRBV4-1 to TRBJ1-6, with 9 nucleotides matching TRBD1. From germline, CDR1 is MGHRA and CDR2 YSYEKL. This CDR3 spans 15 amino acids.

This clonotype was seen ten or more times. The genes are TRBV12-3 or TRBV12-4 and TRBJ1-5, with 10 bases that match TRBD1. Germline trimming cut 4 bases from V and 7 bases from J; bases unmatched to any gene: 7. This CDR3 comprises 15 residues. The CDR3 sequence: CASSSRQGARQPQHF. The CDR3 nucleotides are TGTGCCAGCAGTTCCAGACAGGGGGCACGCCAGCCCCAGCATTTT.

The rearrangement links TRBV30 to TRBJ2-5; D is unresolved. V lost 0 bases, J lost 1 base, and 6 bases lay in between. In germline, CDR1 is GTSNPN, CDR2 SVGIG (reference sequence). The CDR3 extends over 13 amino acids. The CDR3 loop reads CAWSVQVQETQYF. The CDR3 DNA reads as TGTGCCTGGAGTGTCCAGGTCCAAGAGACCCAGTACTTC.

This clonotype was found many times. The V and J genes are TRBV27 and TRBJ1-2; D possibly corresponds to TRBD1 (5 bases). This CDR3 is 14 amino acids long. Looked up from germline, CDR1 is MNHEY and CDR2 is SMNVEV (reference sequence). V lost 6 bases and J lost 1, with 12 bases in between. The CDR3, as DNA: TGTGCCAGCAGACCCAGGGTGGATAACTATGGCTACACCTTC. Amino acids: CASRPRVDNYGYTF.

Ten or more counts support this clonotype. This chain joins TRBV12-3 or TRBV12-4 and TRBJ2-2, with D possibly matching TRBD1 (5 bases). V lost 7 bases and J lost 4, with 16 bases in between. The CDR3 runs to 15 residues. The CDR3 bases are TGTGCCAGCAAAGAGTGGCAGGGTGGCACCGGGGAGCTGTTTTTT. Encoded protein: CASKEWQGGTGELFF.

This clonotype was seen many times. The chain employs TRBV7-3 and TRBJ2-5; 8 nucleotides match TRBD1. The V gene's germline CDR1 is SGHTA and CDR2 FQGTGA. The V gene end was trimmed by 4 bases and the J gene end by 5 bases; junction bases not matched to a gene: 3. The CDR3 is 13 amino acids. The CDR3 reads CASSSDRVETQYF. The CDR3 bases are TGTGCCAGCAGCTCGGACAGGGTTGAGACCCAGTACTTC.

This clonotype came up many times. This chain uses TRBV19 with TRBJ1-3; 10 bases are shared with TRBD1. V was clipped by 3 bases and J by 3 bases; unmatched bases: 8. The length of the CDR3 is 17 residues. Per the germline V gene, CDR1 is LNHDA and CDR2 is SQIVND (reference sequence). The chain's CDR3 is CASSIWGQGKFGNTIYF. The CDR3, as DNA: TGTGCCAGTAGTATTTGGGGACAGGGGAAGTTTGGAAACACCATATATTTT.

V gene TRBV7-9 combines with J gene TRBJ1-6, with TRBD1 matching 7 bases. CDR3 length: 17 residues. The V gene end was trimmed by 6 bases and the J gene end by 0 bases; junction bases not matched to a gene: 8. Germline CDR1 SEHNR, CDR2 FQNEAQ (reference sequence). DNA for the CDR3: TGTGCCAGCAGGAAGACAGGGACCAGCTCCTATAATTCACCCCTCCACTTT. Amino acid sequence: CASRKTGTSSYNSPLHF.

The chain links TRBV4-2 to TRBJ2-2; D is possibly TRBD2 (6 bases). CDR3 size: 16 residues. CDR1 and CDR2 from the germline V gene are LGHNA and YNFKEQ. Deletions cut 4 bases from V and 4 bases from J, with 16 bases between. The CDR3 DNA sequence: TGTGCCAGCAGCCCCCTCGGAGGGCCCTTCACCGGGGAGCTGTTTTTT. As protein: CASSPLGGPFTGELFF.

The table lists this clonotype with a count of one. The genes are TRBV6-1 and TRBJ1-2; D uncertain. In germline, CDR1 is MNHNS, CDR2 SASEGT. V was shortened by 7 bases and J by 3 bases, with 15 bases between the two germline ends. The CDR3 runs 14 residues. The CDR3 coding sequence is TGTGCCAGCACTGAGACCGCCGGAGACTATGGCTACACCTTC. Protein sequence: CASTETAGDYGYTF.

The chain uses TRBV12-3 or TRBV12-4 and TRBJ1-1, with D tentatively TRBD1 (5 bases). This CDR3 has 14 amino acids. Trimming removed 7 bases at V and 4 bases at J, with 16 bases between. The CDR3 spells CASNPMGGVTEAFF. The CDR3 nucleotides are TGTGCCAGCAATCCGATGGGGGGGGTCACTGAAGCTTTCTTT.

Regarding this clonotype: A much larger clonotype is one base distant, so this may be a read error. CDR3 coding DNA: TGTGCCAGCAGCGAGGACGTTGCCTACGAGCAGTACGTC. Translating it yields CASSEDVAYEQYV. This chain links TRBV2 with TRBJ2-7; D is unresolved. The germline V gene encodes CDR1 SNHLY and CDR2 FYNNEI. The CDR3 sequence is 13 residues long. Trimming pared 6 bases from V and 2 bases from J, leaving 11 bases between.

This clonotype was recorded at least ten times. The rearrangement uses TRBV20-1 and TRBJ1-1; D possibly corresponds to TRBD1 (6 bases). The CDR3 sequence is 14 residues long. Germline V gives CDR1 DFQATT, CDR2 SNEGSKA (reference sequence). V was trimmed by 5 bases and J by 0 bases, leaving 13 bases between them. The chain's CDR3 is CSAGLGHMNTEAFF. For the CDR3, the DNA is TGCAGTGCTGGGCTGGGACATATGAACACTGAAGCTTTCTTT.

This clonotype was observed many times. V gene TRBV6-1 combines with J gene TRBJ2-7; no firm D call. CDR3 length: 14 amino acids. Germline V gene sequence: CDR1 MNHNS, CDR2 SASEGT. The V gene lost 0 bases and the J gene lost 3 bases, with 9 bases spanning the gap. The CDR3: CASSEAWADYEQYF. For the CDR3, the DNA is TGTGCCAGCAGTGAAGCCTGGGCGGACTACGAGCAGTACTTC.